This TCR beta chain comes out of a study of blood T cell repertoires in COVID-19. The wider study: Donors in the United States, Italy and Spain gave samples during acute or convalescent COVID-19. From T cells, B-cell-depleted T cells, or PBMCs came the material, which was cDNA or gDNA.

Authors' analysis steps: Amplified reference gene primers provided the basis for estimating nucleated cell counts. Sequencing was performed with immunoSEQ multiplex PCR; in TCRdb, only in-frame clones are kept and a portion is missing. The DNA gave D and trimming, while V, J and clone size come from that table. The sample records a few hundred thousand clones, about 90% being singletons. Germline values: CDR1 LGHNA, CDR2 YSLEER. The CDR3 covers 14 residues. The V gene lost 0 bases and the J gene lost 3 bases, with 9 bases spanning the gap. The receptor comes from a man aged 40-49 years with acute or convalescent COVID-19. This chain connects TRBV4-3 to TRBJ2-7; tentative D call: TRBD1 (5 bases). Specimen: peripheral blood. The CDR3 reads CASSQDAGNYEQYF. CDR3 DNA sequence: TGCGCCAGCAGCCAAGATGCAGGGAACTACGAGCAGTACTTC.